This T cell receptor (beta chain) is drawn from a study of read filtering for tumor transcriptome and immune sequencing. Findings and caveats of the study: Single-read clonotypes: around 81% of IR-seq clonotypes (around 3.4% of reads), about 75% of RNA-seq clonotypes (nearly 45% of reads).

Molecular barcoded adaptors covering alpha/delta and beta/gamma chains were used on roughly 400 ng RNA. Each CDR3 protein gets one entry after TCRdb re-called the reads with MiXCR. The sample has roughly 130,000 distinct CDR3 sequences; 13% are singletons. V dropped 1 base and J dropped 1; count of bases not matched to a gene: 3. The germline V gene encodes CDR1 SGHRS and CDR2 YFSETQ. This CDR3 comprises 15 residues. This clonotype was recorded at least ten times. Its antigen is currently unknown. J is TRBJ2-7 and V is TRBV5-1; 9 bases fit TRBD2. The sequencing input was a population of CD138-negative cells sorted from bone marrow. This sequence was found in a donor aged 40 or older with multiple myeloma. This CDR3 reads CASSLLGLASYEQYF. CDR3 bases: TGCGCCAGCAGCTTGCTTGGACTAGCGTCCTACGAGCAGTACTTC. The full variable domain, completed using reference TRBV5-1 and TRBJ2-7, is KAGVTQTPRYLIKTRGQQVTLSCSPISGHRSVSWYQQTPGQGLQFLFEYFSETQRNKGNFPGRFSGRQFSNSRSEMNVSTLELGDSALYLCASSLLGLASYEQYFGPGTRLTVT.